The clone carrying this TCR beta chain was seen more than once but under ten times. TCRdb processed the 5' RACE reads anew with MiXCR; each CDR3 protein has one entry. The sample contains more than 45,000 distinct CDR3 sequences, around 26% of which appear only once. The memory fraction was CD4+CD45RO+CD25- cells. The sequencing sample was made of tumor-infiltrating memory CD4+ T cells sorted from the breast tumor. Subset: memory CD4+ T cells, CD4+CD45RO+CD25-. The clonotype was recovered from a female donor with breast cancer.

The CDR3 is CASSEFGGIGETQYF. Here the CDR3 DNA reads TGTGCCAGCAGTGAATTTGGCGGGATAGGAGAGACCCAGTACTTC. The chain carries TRBV2 and TRBJ2-5, with D possibly TRBD2 on 6 matching bases. Germline V gene sequence: CDR1 SNHLY, CDR2 FYNNEI. The ends were cut back, 2 bases at V and 4 bases at J, with 14 bases in the middle. This CDR3 is built from 15 residues.